This T cell receptor (beta chain) was profiled in a study of blood T cell repertoires in COVID-19. Across the whole study: Acute and convalescent COVID-19 specimens originated in the United States, Italy and Spain. The cDNA or gDNA used as material had been derived from T cells, B-cell-depleted T cells, or PBMCs.

Trimming shortened V by 1 base and J by 6 bases, and 12 bases separated the two germline ends. Germline CDR1 and CDR2: LGHNA and YNFKEQ. This CDR3 spans 15 amino acids. Under the authors' procedure: The authors estimated nucleated cell counts from reference gene primer amplification. Using immunoSEQ multiplex PCR, the repertoire was profiled, and TCRdb retains in-frame clones only, with some absent. V, J and clone size reflect that table, while D and trimming were determined from the DNA. The table lists 70,000 to 95,000 clones, 80% to 90% of them singletons. The sample consisted of peripheral blood. The chain couples TRBV4-2 to TRBJ2-2, with D perhaps TRBD2 (5 bases). This clonotype was sampled from a woman older than 75 with active COVID-19. The CDR3 DNA reads as TGTGCCAGCAGCCAAGTTGGGAGTGAATCCGGGGAGCTGTTTTTT. Translation: CASSQVGSESGELFF.